This TCR beta chain appears in the sequencing data of a study of control samples from healthy donors and cancer patients (dated by TCRdb to 2020 to 2022). The library was produced with the immunoSEQ multiplex PCR assay. Drawn from immuneACCESS, this table holds only the in-frame rearrangements with V and J called that TCRdb kept. Clones are partly lost; checked studies trace under half to an unresolved V gene and leave the rest unexplained. The sample profile shows about 150,000 clones; just over 85% of them were found once. Around 1.6% of the sample is taken by the ten largest. Notes on this clone: Its antigen is unknown. It has no much larger one-base neighbor in the sample; base qualities were not kept.

V ends up 6 bases short and J 1 base short, with an unmatched junction base count of 5. Its CDR3 holds 16 amino acids, cysteine through phenylalanine. Only the CDR3 region is kept as DNA, spanning 48 bases read in frame from base 1. For CDR1 and CDR2, the germline V gene lists MNHEY and SVGEGT. This TCR was sampled from a man between 18 and 35 years old in good health. The sample was blood. In this chain, TRBV6-2 or TRBV6-3 is recombined with TRBJ2-3; TRBD2 fits 12 bases in the junction. The CDR3 amino acid sequence is: CASSPSGGAGTDTQYF. The DNA reads as follows: TGTGCCAGCAGCCCTAGCGGGGGGGCCGGCACAGATACGCAGTATTTT.